A selection of T cell receptor beta chains follows, all from one sample in a study of T-cell memory formation after mild COVID-19. A single record per CDR3 protein comes from TCRdb applying MiXCR to the 5' RACE reads. The sample carries just over 200,000 distinct CDR3 sequences, about 9.2% recorded once. Material for sequencing was PBMCs or a T cell subset sorted from them (not recorded which). Source of these receptors: a man younger than 35 who had mild COVID-19 (a few samples of this study predate the infection). Cell type and time point are not known. CDR3s include the opening cysteine and the closing phenylalanine or tryptophan. The D gene is left open where the match is weak. The size entry is marked missing in some rows and otherwise reads once, few, many or a size class.

clone_size j_call v_call d_call cdr3_aa cdr3_nt
many TRBJ2-3 TRBV12-3/TRBV12-4 - CASSKRDTQYF TGTGCCAGCAGTAAAAGAGATACGCAGTATTTT
- TRBJ2-3 TRBV15 - CATSRDTLTDTQYF TGTGCCACCAGCAGAGATACTCTCACAGATACGCAGTATTTT
few TRBJ2-5 TRBV9 TRBD1 CASSVATGAQETQYF TGTGCCAGCAGCGTAGCTACAGGGGCGCAAGAGACCCAGTACTTC
- TRBJ2-1 TRBV6-4 - CASSRRGGPVNEQFF TGTGCCAGCTCGCGGCGTGGGGGGCCAGTCAATGAGCAGTTCTTC
many TRBJ1-4 TRBV12-3/TRBV12-4 - CASSLDLQAGPSEKLFF TGTGCCAGCAGTTTAGACTTACAAGCGGGCCCGTCCGAAAAACTGTTTTTT
many TRBJ2-7 TRBV18 - CASSPEGDLSYEQYF TGTGCCAGCTCACCAGAGGGGGATCTTTCCTACGAGCAGTACTTC
many TRBJ2-2 TRBV7-3 - CASSTQGFYTGELFF TGTGCCAGCAGCACTCAGGGGTTTTACACCGGGGAGCTGTTTTTT
few TRBJ1-2 TRBV4-1 - CASSQESVTGLWSYTF TGCGCCAGCAGCCAAGAATCGGTAACAGGGTTGTGGAGCTACACCTTC
few TRBJ2-2 TRBV12-3/TRBV12-4 TRBD2 CASSPRGGAEVGELFF TGTGCCAGCAGTCCCCGCGGGGGGGCCGAGGTCGGGGAGCTGTTTTTT
few TRBJ1-6 TRBV3-1 - CASSQSGGNSPLHF TGTGCCAGCAGCCAATCAGGAGGGAATTCACCCCTCCACTTT
many TRBJ1-1 TRBV7-2 - CASSNQGYTEAFF TGTGCCAGCAGCAACCAGGGATACACTGAAGCTTTCTTT
many TRBJ2-3 TRBV5-6 - CASSTTDTQYF TGTGCCAGCTCAACTACAGATACGCAGTATTTT
few TRBJ2-5 TRBV4-1 - CASSQEFSSPGTQYF TGCGCCAGCAGCCAAGAGTTTTCCTCTCCGGGGACCCAGTACTTC
few TRBJ2-3 TRBV7-2 - CASSLGLGVSTDTQYF TGTGCCAGCAGCTTGGGACTGGGGGTTAGCACAGATACGCAGTATTTT
few TRBJ2-7 TRBV7-2 TRBD1 CASSLGTGKGYEQYF TGTGCCAGCAGCTTGGGGACAGGGAAAGGTTACGAGCAGTACTTC
many TRBJ1-2 TRBV20-1 - CSARGGRHNYGYTF TGCAGTGCTAGAGGGGGCAGGCATAACTATGGCTACACCTTC
- TRBJ2-3 TRBV5-6 - CASSLATDWRPDTQYF TGTGCCAGCAGCTTGGCCACGGACTGGAGGCCAGATACGCAGTATTTT